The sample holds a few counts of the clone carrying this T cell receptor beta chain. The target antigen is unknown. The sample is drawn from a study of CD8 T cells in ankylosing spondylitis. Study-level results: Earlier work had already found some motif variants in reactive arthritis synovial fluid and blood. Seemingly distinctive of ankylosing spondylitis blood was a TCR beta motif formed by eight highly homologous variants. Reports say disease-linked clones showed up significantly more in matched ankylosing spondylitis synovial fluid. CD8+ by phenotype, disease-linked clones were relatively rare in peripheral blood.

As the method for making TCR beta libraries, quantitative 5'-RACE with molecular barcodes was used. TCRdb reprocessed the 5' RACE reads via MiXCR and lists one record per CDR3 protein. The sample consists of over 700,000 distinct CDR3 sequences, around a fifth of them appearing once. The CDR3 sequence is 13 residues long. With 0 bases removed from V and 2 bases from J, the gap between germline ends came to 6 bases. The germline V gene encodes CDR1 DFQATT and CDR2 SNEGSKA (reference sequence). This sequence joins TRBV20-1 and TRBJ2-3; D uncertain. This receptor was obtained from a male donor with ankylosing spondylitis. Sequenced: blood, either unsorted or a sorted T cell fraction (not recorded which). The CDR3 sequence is CSARDDNTDTQYF. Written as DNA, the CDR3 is TGCAGTGCTAGAGATGACAACACAGATACGCAGTATTTT.